The entry below gives a single T cell receptor beta chain sequence along with its context. What it binds is unknown. V lost 5 bases and J lost 6; bases outside the gene matches: 5. Germline V gives CDR1 KGHDR, CDR2 SFDVKD. This CDR3 is 13 amino acids long. An input of about 0.5 to 1 ug of RNA was subjected to reverse transcription using random hexamers. An immunoSEQ multiplex PCR generated amplified TCR beta CDR3 products spanning 54 Vbeta and 13 Jbeta. One entry per CDR3 protein results from TCRdb running MiXCR on the immunoSEQ multiplex PCR reads. The sample records 120,000 or so distinct CDR3 sequences, approximately 96% being singletons. This sample was taken from a study of CD8 T cells in Susac syndrome. Study conclusions and caveats: The study admitted that it had a relatively small number of individuals in its TCR sequencing and HLA analysis.

The chain joins TRBV24-1 to TRBJ1-2; 7 bases agree with TRBD1. The sequenced material came from CD8+ T cells from PBMCs. The clonotype originates from a human donor with Susac syndrome. The CDR3 is CATSGQGGDGYTF. The CDR3 bases are TGTGCCACCAGTGGACAGGGTGGAGATGGCTACACCTTC.